The T cell receptor (beta chain) described here comes from a study of PD-1 blockade in classical Hodgkin lymphoma (dated by TCRdb to the early 2020s). About the full investigation: Nivolumab dosing was 3 mg/kg intravenously every 2 weeks, continuing until either disease progression or unacceptable toxicity. The study used TCR beta sequencing and CyTOF to define a peripheral blood immune signature of response to PD-1 blockade in classical Hodgkin lymphoma. The research as a whole found: Baseline TCR diversity was reported to be lower in newly diagnosed patients than in healthy donors, and even lower in relapsed/refractory patients. By C4D1, a significant rise was seen in CD4+ TCR diversity but not in CD8+ TCR diversity (p=0.0027 vs p=0.16), and the rise was most apparent among complete responders (p=0.02). Diversity was lower in patients who began nivolumab less than 1 year after ASCT, so these patients were left out of later analyses to avoid confounding by immune reconstitution. Among trial patients, those achieving complete response had baseline diversity similar to that of newly diagnosed patients, while diversity was significantly lower in partial responders and progressors. The study covered only a single clinical trial cohort, and the causes of the repertoire differences, possibly disease activity or prior therapy, were still not defined.

According to the study, the label for this sample's time point signals: cycle 1 day 1 (C1D1), immediately before nivolumab initiation. All trial patients had relapsed after autologous stem cell transplantation, with cohorts A, B and C differing in prior brentuximab vedotin exposure. A total of roughly 57 patients with relapsed/refractory classical Hodgkin lymphoma made up the trial cohort, and each patient's best overall response was complete response, partial response or progressive disease. Single-agent nivolumab was administered to trial patients in the multi-cohort phase II CheckMate 205 trial. An independent review committee assessed best overall response by applying the 2007 International Working Group response criteria. PBMCs from the trial were collected at three points: immediately before nivolumab initiation (C1D1), and during therapy at cycle 2 day 1 and cycle 4 day 1. Peripheral blood was collected in 8 mL Vacutainer Cell Preparation Tubes, from which PBMCs were isolated by centrifugation and then cryopreserved.

Remarks on this clone: The antigen it binds to is not known. Qualities for individual bases were not recorded, and no much larger clone is one base off.

The Qiagen DNeasy kit was used to extract genomic DNA from unsorted PBMCs and from the negatively selected CD4+ and CD8+ fractions. Amplification of TCR beta CDR3 regions was done by immunoSEQ multiplex PCR with primers that anneal to V and J segments. A synthetic immune receptor repertoire was used to minimize amplification bias, and remaining bias was computationally removed after sequencing. As for how the authors treated the data: Custom Python scripts were used to quantify repertoire diversity as the Shannon entropy index. The unsorted, CD4+ and CD8+ repertoires were each analyzed separately, with the exception of combined analyses, where CD4+ and CD8+ sequences were merged in silico. A clone was considered expanded if an increase in frequency of at least 2-fold after treatment relative to C1D1 was found, and a pseudocount of 0.5 was applied to clones undetected at baseline. Singleton clones were defined as clones with 0 or 1 copy at C1D1, and non-singleton clones were defined as clones with 2 or more copies. Clones expanded in unsorted samples were labelled as CD4+, CD8+ or unknown by matching protein sequences in sorted samples from the same patient. Wilcoxon tests on paired samples were used to test diversity changes from C1D1 to C4D1. The table was pulled from immuneACCESS by TCRdb, which kept in-frame rearrangements only. Such tables lose some clones; where checked, under half of the loss comes from unresolved V genes, and the rest has no known cause. Clonal size and the V and J genes are those of that table, whereas D and trimming came from the DNA. Across this sample there are approximately 46,000 clones, with approximately 70% seen only once. The ten most abundant clones make up approximately 10% of the sample.

Trimming at the junction amounts to 5 bases on V and 8 bases on J, and the germline ends lie 15 bases apart. Per the germline V gene, SGHTA is the CDR1 and FQGTGA is the CDR2. Inclusive of the bounding cysteine and phenylalanine, the CDR3 is 14 residues long. Only the CDR3 region is kept as DNA, spanning 42 bases read in frame from base 1. The TCR was taken from a human donor with classical Hodgkin lymphoma. The receptor chain draws on TRBV7-3 and TRBJ2-2; the D gene identity is not certain. The sample was peripheral blood mononuclear cells (PBMCs), taken at baseline. The CDR3 amino acid sequence is: CASSLTSRSGELFF. The DNA sequence reads TGTGCCAGCAGCCTGACCTCTCGGTCTGGGGAGCTGTTTTTT.